The rows below give T cell receptor beta chains drawn from one sample of a study of blood T cell repertoires in COVID-19. Only in-frame clones appear in the TCRdb table, and some are missing; sequencing was by immunoSEQ multiplex PCR. Among about 400,000 clones listed, around 90% were seen once. The sample comprised peripheral blood. The receptor set was obtained from a human donor in a cohort sampled during active COVID-19. Both conserved end residues are part of each CDR3. A D gene is named only where the DNA matches it firmly. Clone size is not always given. Where it is, it says once, few, many or a class for expanded clones.

D	V	J	size	DNA	CDR3
-	TRBV11-3	TRBJ2-1	many	TGTGCCAGCAGCCCCCAGGGAGGCCTTGAGCAGTTCTTC	CASSPQGGLEQFF
-	TRBV18	TRBJ2-1	-	TGTGCCAGCTCAATGGGGGCGTTGTACAATGAGCAGTTCTTC	CASSMGALYNEQFF
-	TRBV24-1	TRBJ2-3	-	TGTGCCACCAGTGACACCCCGGGACTCAGCACAGATACGCAGTATTTT	CATSDTPGLSTDTQYF
TRBD2	TRBV7-3	TRBJ2-1	-	TGTGCCAGCAGCCAACGACGGGGCGGGAGCTCCTACAATGAGCAGTTCTTC	CASSQRRGGSSYNEQFF
TRBD1	TRBV30	TRBJ1-5	-	TGTGCCTGGAGTCCCCCGGGACAGGGTCCAAATCAGCCCCAGCATTTT	CAWSPPGQGPNQPQHF
-	TRBV19	TRBJ2-7	-	TGTGCCAGTAGTAATGCGAGGGACTACGAGCAGTACTTC	CASSNARDYEQYF
-	TRBV12-2	TRBJ2-1	-	TGTGCAAGTCGCTTCATCGAGGGAGAGCAGTTCTTC	CASRFIEGEQFF
-	TRBV7-8	TRBJ1-2	-	TGTGCCAGCAGCTTCGGGGGGGGCGCGGCCTATGGCTACACCTTC	CASSFGGGAAYGYTF
-	TRBV28	TRBJ1-4	-	TGTGCCAGCAGTTCTTGGGAACGGGATAAAAAACTGTTTTTT	CASSSWERDKKLFF
-	TRBV27	TRBJ1-1	-	TGTGCCAGCAGTCCCCAATGGACTTCTTTGCCCACTGAAGCTTTCTTT	CASSPQWTSLPTEAFF
TRBD2	TRBV25-1	TRBJ2-3	-	TGTGCCAGCAGTCACCGGGGCCTTAAAGCGGGGGCAGATACGCAGTATTTT	CASSHRGLKAGADTQYF
TRBD1	TRBV5-1	TRBJ1-6	-	TGCGCCAGCAGCTTGGGGACAGGGAATTCACCCCTCCACTTT	CASSLGTGNSPLHF
TRBD1	TRBV7-2	TRBJ1-5	-	TGTGCCAGCAGCCCCAGGACAGGGGATCAGCCCCAGCATTTT	CASSPRTGDQPQHF
-	TRBV18	TRBJ2-7	-	TGTGCCAGCTCACCCGTTGGACAATCCTACGAGCAGTACTTC	CASSPVGQSYEQYF
TRBD2	TRBV5-1	TRBJ2-1	-	TGCGCCAGCAGCTTGGGGACTAGCGGGGCCCCGCCGTTCTTC	CASSLGTSGAPPFF
-	TRBV28	TRBJ2-7	-	TGTGCCAGCAGTCACTCGGACAGTAGAGTTTACGAGCAGTACTTC	CASSHSDSRVYEQYF
-	TRBV3-1/TRBV3-2	TRBJ2-7	-	TGTGCCAGCAGCCAAGACCCTCTCCCCCGCTACGAGCAGTACTTC	CASSQDPLPRYEQYF
-	TRBV6-5	TRBJ1-2	-	TGTGCCAGCAGTAGCCACAGTGGTTCAAACTATGGCTACACCTTC	CASSSHSGSNYGYTF
-	TRBV4-2	TRBJ1-2	-	TGTGCCAGCAGCCAAGCTGGCGGAAACTATGGCTACACCTTC	CASSQAGGNYGYTF
TRBD1	TRBV29-1	TRBJ2-7	-	TGCAGCGTTGAGGAAGGGAGGGGACAGGGCTACGAGCAGTACTTC	CSVEEGRGQGYEQYF